The rows below give T cell receptor beta chains drawn from one sample of a study of blood T cell repertoires in COVID-19. Only in-frame clones appear in the TCRdb table, and some are missing; sequencing was by immunoSEQ multiplex PCR. The sample carries more than 200,000 clones, 85% to 90% recorded once. The sequenced sample was peripheral blood. These receptors all come from a woman in her sixties or seventies with COVID-19, enrolled during active disease. The CDR3 runs from the conserved cysteine through the conserved F or W. The D gene is left open where the match is weak. Some rows mark clone size as missing; the rest say once, few, many or name a class of expanded clone.

clone size	V gene	J gene	D gene	CDR3 DNA	CDR3 protein
few	TRBV5-4	TRBJ1-5	-	TGTGCCAGCAGCTTGGCTGGTGGTAGCCAGCCCCAGCATTTT	CASSLAGGSQPQHF
-	TRBV28	TRBJ1-6	TRBD1	TGTGCCAGCAGAAATGACAGGGGGAGCTCACCCCTCCACTTT	CASRNDRGSSPLHF
once	TRBV19	TRBJ1-1	TRBD1	TGTGCCAGTAGTGCCAGACAGGGGGCCTCCGCTGAAGCTTTCTTT	CASSARQGASAEAFF
-	TRBV4-1	TRBJ2-1	-	TGCGCCAGCAGCCAAGACAGTGCGGGAAGCTCCTACAATGAGCAGTTCTTC	CASSQDSAGSSYNEQFF
-	TRBV19	TRBJ2-1	TRBD2	TGTGCCAGTAGTATCCAGTCGGGACTAGCTGGAGGTGAGCAGTTCTTC	CASSIQSGLAGGEQFF
once	TRBV6-5	TRBJ2-1	TRBD2	TGTGCCAGCAGTTTGAAGCGGGAGTACAACAATGAGCAGTTCTTC	CASSLKREYNNEQFF
once	TRBV4-1	TRBJ2-7	-	TGCGCCAGCAGCCAAGATGCGTCACTAAGGGAGCAGTACTTC	CASSQDASLREQYF
-	TRBV7-9	TRBJ1-4	TRBD1	TGTGCCAGCAGCCAAGGGACAGGGGGCAACGCTAATGAAAAACTGTTTTTT	CASSQGTGGNANEKLFF
-	TRBV19	TRBJ2-1	TRBD1	TGTGCCAGTAGTATCTCCGGACAGGGTTTCTACAATGAGCAGTTCTTC	CASSISGQGFYNEQFF
-	TRBV30	TRBJ1-5	TRBD1	TGTGCCTGGACAAGGGACAGGGGGCCGGGCAATCAGCCCCAGCATTTT	CAWTRDRGPGNQPQHF
few	TRBV28	TRBJ1-1	-	TGTGCCAGCAGTTTAGACAGGATTAACACTGAAGCTTTCTTT	CASSLDRINTEAFF
-	TRBV28	TRBJ1-3	TRBD1	TGTGCCAGCAGTTTCGGGCCCACAGGGGCTGGAAACACCATATATTTT	CASSFGPTGAGNTIYF
-	TRBV27	TRBJ1-4	-	TGTGCCAGCACCCCGGGTCAGGGCAAAGAAAAACTGTTTTTT	CASTPGQGKEKLFF
-	TRBV3-1/TRBV3-2	TRBJ1-4	-	TGTGCCAGCAGCCCGGGGGGGCAGGAAAAACTGTTTTTT	CASSPGGQEKLFF
few	TRBV7-3	TRBJ2-7	-	TGTGCCAGCAGCTTCAGTCCGGGAGCAAGGTACGAGCAGTACTTC	CASSFSPGARYEQYF
-	TRBV4-1	TRBJ1-2	-	TGCGCCAGCAGCCAAAGGCTGGGAGTTAGGTCGAGGGACTATGGCTACACCTTC	CASSQRLGVRSRDYGYTF
-	TRBV14	TRBJ1-2	TRBD1	TGTGCCAGCAGCCAAAATGGACAGGGAGCTAACTATGGCTACACCTTC	CASSQNGQGANYGYTF
-	TRBV6-5	TRBJ2-7	-	TGTGCCAGCAGCCCGGTGGGAGGGGGAGGGCTCGAGCAGTACTTC	CASSPVGGGGLEQYF
few	TRBV24-1	TRBJ2-3	TRBD1	TGTGCCACCAGTCCCGGGACAGGGTATTCAGATACGCAGTATTTT	CATSPGTGYSDTQYF
-	TRBV6-5	TRBJ1-2	TRBD1	TGTGCCAGCAGTCTTGGGACAGGCTATGGCTACACCTTC	CASSLGTGYGYTF
-	TRBV11-2	TRBJ2-7	TRBD2	TGTGCCAGCAGCTACCGCGGGAGGGCCTACGAGCAGTACTTC	CASSYRGRAYEQYF
-	TRBV6-6	TRBJ1-6	-	TGTGCCAGCAGCGCCCCCGGCGATCCCGGGGGTTCACCCCTCCACTTT	CASSAPGDPGGSPLHF
-	TRBV5-4	TRBJ1-2	-	TGTGCCAGCAGCGGACAACCAACGGTCGTTGGCTACACCTTC	CASSGQPTVVGYTF
-	TRBV5-4	TRBJ2-1	TRBD2	TGTGCCACTTCGACTAGCGGGAGGCCCCCCGGCGAGCAGTTCTTC	CATSTSGRPPGEQFF
-	TRBV7-3	TRBJ1-1	TRBD1	TGTGCCAGCAGCACCTCATCGACAGGGAGCACTGAAGCTTTCTTT	CASSTSSTGSTEAFF
-	TRBV19	TRBJ1-2	-	TGTGCCAGTAGTATGTCTTTGGGGGCAGGTGGCTACACCTTC	CASSMSLGAGGYTF
-	TRBV2	TRBJ2-3	-	TGTGCCAGCTTTGGCGGGAAATCAGATACGCAGTATTTT	CASFGGKSDTQYF